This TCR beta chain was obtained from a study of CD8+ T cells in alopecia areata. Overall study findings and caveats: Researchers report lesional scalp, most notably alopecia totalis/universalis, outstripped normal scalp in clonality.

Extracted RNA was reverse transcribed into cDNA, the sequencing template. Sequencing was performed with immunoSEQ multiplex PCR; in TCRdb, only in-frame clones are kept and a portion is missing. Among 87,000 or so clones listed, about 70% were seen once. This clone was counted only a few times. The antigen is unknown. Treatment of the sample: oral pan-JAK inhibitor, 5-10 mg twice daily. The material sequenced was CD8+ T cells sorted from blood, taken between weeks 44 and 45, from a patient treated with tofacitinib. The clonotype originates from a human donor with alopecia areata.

This chain's CDR3 is CSVLTLDSTDTQYF. In nucleotides, the CDR3 is TGCAGCGTGCTGACACTTGATAGCACAGATACGCAGTATTTT. V gene TRBV29-1 combines with J gene TRBJ2-3; no reliable D call. Germline CDR1 reads SQVTM; CDR2 reads ANQGSEA. The V gene lost 6 bases and the J gene lost 0 bases, with 13 bases spanning the gap. This CDR3 contains 14 residues.